Shown below are 8 T cell receptor beta chains from a single sample sequenced in a study of Ad26.COV2.S vaccination and SARS-CoV-2 variants. Treatment noted: 19 received Ad26.COV2.S at low or high dose, single or two shots; about 5 received placebo; per-sample allocation not given. Vaccine and placebo recipients were sampled on day 63 after the first injection. Libraries were prepared by immunoSEQ multiplex PCR; TCRdb keeps only in-frame clonotypes and omits some of them. The sample holds around 350,000 clones, roughly 81% seen once. The sequenced sample was peripheral blood, obtained in a trial of Ad26.COV2.S vaccine versus placebo. The receptors were gathered from a person between 18 and 60 years old who received the Ad26.COV2.S COVID-19 vaccine or a placebo.

The gene calls are TRBV7-9 and TRBJ2-3; TRBD2 might be the D (6 bases). The CDR3 length is 16 residues. V was pared by 2 bases and J by 0 bases, with 12 bases between. Germline CDR1 SEHNR, CDR2 FQNEAQ (reference sequence). The CDR3 region is CASSLKGGTSTDTQYF. The CDR3 DNA is TGTGCCAGCAGCTTAAAGGGCGGGACTAGCACAGATACGCAGTATTTT.

The rearrangement joins TRBV30 to TRBJ2-7; D may correspond to TRBD1 or TRBD2 (5 bases each). The germline gives CDR1 GTSNPN, CDR2 SVGIG (reference sequence). This CDR3 has 12 amino acids. The V gene lost 5 bases and the J gene lost 5 bases, with 13 bases spanning the gap. The CDR3 nucleotides read TGTGCCTGGGGGGACCTCCCGGACGAGCAGTACTTC. This translates into CAWGDLPDEQYF. The full variable domain, completed using reference TRBV30 and TRBJ2-7, is SQTIHQWPATLVQPVGSPLSLECTVEGTSNPNLYWYRQAAGRGLQLLFYSVGIGQISSEVPQNLSASRPQDRQFILSSKKLLLSDSGFYLCAWGDLPDEQYFGPGTRLTVT.

The chain combines TRBV18 with TRBJ1-5; possibly TRBD1 for D (6 bases). Germline CDR1 and CDR2: KGHSH and LQKENI. CDR3 size: 17 residues. The V end lost 5 bases, the J end lost 4 bases, and 21 bases lay between the germline ends. As DNA, the CDR3 is TGTGCCAGCTCAGATACAGGGCCCCTGGGGTATAATCAGCCCCAGCATTTT. Translating gives CASSDTGPLGYNQPQHF. Together with reference TRBV18 and TRBJ1-5, the CDR3 gives the full variable domain: NAGVMQNPRHLVRRRGQEARLRCSPMKGHSHVYWYRQLPEEGLKFMVYLQKENIIDESGMPKERFSAEFPKEGPSILRIQQVVRGDSAAYFCASSDTGPLGYNQPQHFGDGTRLSIL.

The chain joins TRBV19 to TRBJ2-3; perhaps TRBD2 as D (5 bases). V gave up 1 base and J gave up 2 bases, with 13 bases separating them. Germline CDR1 is LNHDA and CDR2 is SQIVND (reference sequence). This CDR3 comprises 16 residues. The CDR3 reads CASSIGSSRSTDTQYF. As DNA, the CDR3 is TGTGCCAGTAGTATAGGGTCTAGCAGGTCCACAGATACGCAGTATTTT.

This chain uses TRBV18 with TRBJ1-1; D is undetermined. This CDR3 contains 15 residues. In germline, CDR1 is KGHSH, CDR2 LQKENI. Deletions cut 1 base from V and 0 bases from J, with 9 bases between. The CDR3, as DNA: TGTGCCAGCTCACCACAGACGGGATTGAACACTGAAGCTTTCTTT. Translated: CASSPQTGLNTEAFF.

This clone was recorded many times. This chain connects TRBV10-3 to TRBJ2-3; TRBD2 aligns across 13 bases. The V gene end was trimmed by 3 bases and the J gene end by 2 bases; junction bases not matched to a gene: 8. Germline CDR1 reads ENHRY; CDR2 reads SYGVKD. There are 18 residues in the CDR3. The CDR3 loop reads CAISEPVLAGGPTDTQYF. The CDR3 bases are TGTGCCATCAGTGAACCCGTACTAGCGGGGGGGCCCACAGATACGCAGTATTTT.

This chain connects TRBV6-7 to TRBJ1-3; TRBD1 is a possible D gene (6 bases). TRBV6-7 is assigned to the ORF class and has an uncertain function. This CDR3 is built from 19 residues. The V and J ends lost 0 bases and 0 bases respectively, with 18 bases between them. CDR3 nucleotides: TGTGCCAGCAGTTACTCGAGCCCCGAGACAGGCTCCTCTGGAAACACCATATATTTT. Residues: CASSYSSPETGSSGNTIYF.

This chain links TRBV11-2 with TRBJ2-7; a possible D gene is TRBD1 (5 bases). V gave up 0 bases and J gave up 3 bases, with 12 bases separating them. The CDR3 contains 15 residues. From germline, CDR1 is SGHAT and CDR2 FQNNGV. CDR3 in DNA: TGTGCCAGCAGCTTAGATCCAGGGTCCCTCTACGAGCAGTACTTC. As protein: CASSLDPGSLYEQYF.